This T cell receptor beta chain was profiled in a study of cytomegalovirus exposure and HLA in healthy donors. A few counts support this clone. It was with 60 Vbeta and 13 Jbeta primers that the PCR ran. The table came from immunoSEQ multiplex PCR; TCRdb's copy has only in-frame clones and leaves some out. The repertoire has some 180,000 clones, 10% to 15% of them found once; the top ten carry about 7.8%. The ends were cut back, 6 bases at V and 1 base at J, with 12 bases in the middle. Germline CDR1 LNHDA, CDR2 SQIVND (reference sequence). CDR3 length equals 14 residues. Source material: PBMCs. This clonotype originated in a man in his forties or fifties in good health and CMV-seropositive. The chain carries TRBV19 and TRBJ1-1, with a weak D call TRBD1 (6 bases). The CDR3 DNA is TGTGCCAGTAGGACCCAGGGGTCGAACACTGAAGCTTTCTTT. Encoded protein: CASRTQGSNTEAFF.